This is a list of T cell receptor beta chains from one sample in a study of blood T cell repertoires in COVID-19. The data were produced by immunoSEQ multiplex PCR, yet TCRdb's version contains in-frame clones alone and is incomplete. The table shows 250,000 to 350,000 clones, with 70% to 85% occurring only once. Sequencing was carried out using peripheral blood. The receptors derive from a human donor with COVID-19, enrolled during active disease. The donor label of this sample is uncertain. CDR3s include the opening cysteine and the closing phenylalanine or tryptophan. The order of the fields is J gene, V gene, CDR3 protein.

TRBJ2-1,TRBV7-9,CASSLVLAAYNEQFF
TRBJ1-1,TRBV5-4,CASSIDRGGTEAFF
TRBJ2-2,TRBV5-1,CASRGTLGTGELFF
TRBJ1-4,TRBV5-5,CASSRGTGDEKLFF
TRBJ1-2,TRBV30,CAWSSDTIYGYTF
TRBJ2-7,TRBV27,CASRRDRLYEQYF
TRBJ1-3,TRBV6-6,CASTQRPTSSGNTIYF
TRBJ2-1,TRBV7-3,CASSLRLAEYNEQFF
TRBJ1-1,TRBV7-9,CASSLAGTLNTEAFF
TRBJ1-2,TRBV19,CASSSDRGYGYTF
TRBJ2-7,TRBV9,CASSLGQEPYEQYF
TRBJ2-7,TRBV28,CATGERPLSYEQYF
TRBJ2-7,TRBV6-1,CASSDNSPYEQYF
TRBJ1-1,TRBV5-4,CASSLDRGLFSEAFF
TRBJ2-2,TRBV7-8,CASSYRTGGTGELFF
TRBJ1-2,TRBV25-1,CASSEYAGQSAGYTF
TRBJ2-6,TRBV2,CASSEEGGFRGANVLTF
TRBJ1-1,TRBV19,CASSPRNTGGNTEAFF
TRBJ2-7,TRBV14,CASSQGGAYEQYF
TRBJ1-5,TRBV27,CASSLTGTSKRHF
TRBJ1-2,TRBV3-1/TRBV3-2,CASSLANYGYTF
TRBJ2-1,TRBV28,CASSFRLGQGLYNEQFF
TRBJ1-5,TRBV9,CASSVGPGGSNQPQHF
TRBJ2-3,TRBV28,CASSLAGAADTQYF
TRBJ2-2,TRBV7-3,CASSLGLAGGTGELFF
TRBJ2-7,TRBV19,CASSRSGASREQYF
TRBJ2-2,TRBV24-1,CATSDRTSGTIGELFF
TRBJ1-5,TRBV7-9,CASSLVPDQPQHF
TRBJ2-6,TRBV5-6,CASNLNRGRYSGANVLTF
TRBJ1-1,TRBV7-9,CASSSQGGHTEAFF
TRBJ2-6,TRBV3-1/TRBV3-2,CASSLTSGRAGANVLTF
TRBJ2-7,TRBV6-5,CASSSISGEPYEQYF
TRBJ1-1,TRBV2,CASSAQGRNTEAFF
TRBJ2-3,TRBV24-1,CATSDSSLTKTDTQYF
TRBJ1-5,TRBV18,CASSAQGLDQPQHF
TRBJ1-1,TRBV18,CASSPGPLNTEAFF
TRBJ2-1,TRBV5-1,CASSLEFAGGPGNEQFF
TRBJ2-7,TRBV19,CASSMGWDTYEQYF
TRBJ2-3,TRBV5-1,CASSNRDRGTDTQYF
TRBJ2-2,TRBV7-3,CASSPAGPNTGELFF
TRBJ1-2,TRBV4-3,CASSRDRGLYGYTF
TRBJ2-3,TRBV5-4,CASSPSGRADTQYF
TRBJ2-1,TRBV6-1,CASSEQAGGYNEQFF